Following are 10 T cell receptor beta chains from one sample sequenced in a study of CD8 T cells in ankylosing spondylitis. TCRdb redid the calling of the 5' RACE reads with MiXCR, one entry per CDR3 protein. The sample holds approximately 250,000 distinct CDR3 sequences, roughly a tenth seen once. Sequenced: blood, either unsorted or a sorted T cell fraction (not recorded which). All receptors derive from a male donor with ankylosing spondylitis or in good health (not recorded which).

This clonotype has at least ten counts. CDR3 DNA: TGCGCCAGCAGCCCGGGACAGGGGGCGGTGGACACTGAAGCTTTCTTT. Its translation is CASSPGQGAVDTEAFF. The chain combines TRBV5-1 with TRBJ1-1; 12 bases map to TRBD1. Germline V gene lookup returns CDR1 SGHRS and CDR2 YFSETQ. With V trimmed by 4 bases and J by 3 bases, 7 bases remained unmatched. This CDR3 is built from 16 residues.

With regard to this clonotype: At one end, the junction sequence differs from germline, possibly due to a read error. The chain carries TRBV2 and TRBJ2-7; possibly TRBD2 for D (5 bases). This CDR3 has 16 residues. CDR1 is SNHLY and CDR2 is FYNNEI in the germline V gene. The CDR3 region is CAISERRGVVSREQYF. In DNA form, the CDR3 reads TGTGCCATCAGTGAAAGACGGGGAGTCGTTTCACGCGAGCAGTACTTC.

The sample holds many counts of this clonotype. V and J are TRBV3-1 and TRBJ1-4; D not resolved. V was clipped by 0 bases and J by 5 bases, with 13 bases between them. Germline CDR1 reads LGHDT; CDR2 reads YNNKEL (reference sequence). The CDR3 consists of 16 residues. CDR3 DNA: TGTGCCAGCAGCCAAGAGATGGGTGATACCAATGAAAAACTGTTTTTT. It codes for CASSQEMGDTNEKLFF.

The rearrangement uses TRBV15 and TRBJ2-7; D uncertain. Germline lookup yields CDR1 LNHNV and CDR2 YYDKDF (reference sequence). The CDR3 totals 13 residues. V lost 0 bases, J lost 3 bases, and 6 bases lay in between. The CDR3 reads CATSRELYYEQYF. CDR3 bases: TGTGCCACCAGCAGAGAACTTTACTACGAGCAGTACTTC.

The chain carries TRBV29-1 and TRBJ2-2, with 7 positions matching TRBD2. From germline, CDR1 is SQVTM and CDR2 ANQGSEA. J was trimmed by 1 base and V by 6 bases; bases with no gene match: 11. The CDR3 length is 16 residues. The DNA of the CDR3 is TGCAGCGTCGTTACCCCGACGGGGGGGAACACCGGGGAGCTGTTTTTT. This translates into CSVVTPTGGNTGELFF.

This clonotype occurred many times. This chain joins TRBV29-1 and TRBJ1-2; tentatively, D is TRBD1 (6 bases). This CDR3 has 12 amino acids. Looked up from germline, CDR1 is SQVTM and CDR2 is ANQGSEA. The CDR3 DNA reads TGCATCCCCAGAGGGGGAAGCTATGGCTACACCTTC. It codes for CIPRGGSYGYTF.

This clonotype has ten or more counts. This chain links TRBV4-1 with TRBJ1-1; D unresolved. The ends were cut back, 4 bases at V and 5 bases at J, with 11 bases in the middle. CDR1 and CDR2 (germline): MGHRA, YSYEKL. This CDR3 contains 13 residues. DNA of the CDR3: TGCGCCAGCAGCCGGGGAGGGTGGACTGAAGCTTTCTTT. Encoded protein: CASSRGGWTEAFF.

This clonotype was observed a handful of times. CDR3 DNA: TGTGCCAGCAGCTTAACAGCGGGAAACGACAATGAGCAGTTCTTC. Encoded protein: CASSLTAGNDNEQFF. The rearrangement uses TRBV7-9 and TRBJ2-1, with 7 bases lining up with TRBD2. V dropped 2 bases and J dropped 5; count of bases not matched to a gene: 6. This CDR3 spans 15 amino acids. Germline V gives CDR1 SEHNR, CDR2 FQNEAQ (reference sequence).

The chain carries TRBV7-9 and TRBJ1-5; no reliable D call. V was trimmed by 2 bases and J by 3 bases, leaving 8 bases between them. Looked up from germline, CDR1 is SEHNR and CDR2 is FQNEAQ (reference sequence). CDR3 length equals 14 residues. The CDR3 DNA reads TGTGCCAGCAGCTTATCAACATCCAATCAGCCCCAGCATTTT. This encodes CASSLSTSNQPQHF.

This clonotype was observed a handful of times. This rearrangement joins TRBV4-1 to TRBJ1-2; maybe TRBD1 (6 bases). The germline gives CDR1 MGHRA, CDR2 YSYEKL. CDR3 size: 14 residues. With 0 bases removed from V and 6 bases from J, the gap between germline ends came to 11 bases. The CDR3 sequence is CASSQEGGRNGYTF. Here the CDR3 DNA reads TGCGCCAGCAGCCAAGAAGGGGGGAGGAATGGCTACACCTTC.